The sequence of this TCR beta chain was determined in a study of T cell responses to AZD1222 COVID-19 vaccine (dated by TCRdb to the early 2020s). Context from the whole study: A total of around 240 trial participants underwent TCR sequencing, of whom approximately 210 received two doses of AZD1222 and about 26 received two doses of the MenACWY control vaccine. Enrollment into the trials was organized by age into subgroups of 18-55, 56-69 and 70-plus years, and those subgroups contained around 150, 28 and 57 TCR-sequenced participants, respectively.

Explained via the paper, the time point label denotes: about 28 days (+/-7) after the second vaccine dose. AZD1222 recipients whose second dose came at about 4 weeks and those whose second dose came at about 12 weeks were combined into one group, since spike-specific TCR depth and breadth did not differ between the two schedules. The vaccinee samples were drawn from two UK trials, COV001 and COV002, one of which was a single-blind randomized controlled phase 2/3 trial testing AZD1222 (ChAdOx1 nCoV-19) in healthy adults. For TCRbeta chain sequencing, PBMC samples from trial participants were taken at day 0 and at day 28 after the second dose. The CDR3 regions of human TCRbeta chains were subjected to immunosequencing. As for the authors' bioinformatics: TCRs in the repertoires were compared against a reference library of SARS-CoV-2-specific TCRs that had been generated with the MIRA antigen-specificity platform. Breadth was defined as the fraction of unique TCRs that were SARS-CoV-2-associated. Depth was defined as the fraction of total T cells that were SARS-CoV-2-associated. Using the MIRA data, every spike-specific TCR was mapped to the spike region that the TCR reacted to and assigned to either a CD4 or a CD8 class. Log10-transformed breadth and depth values were compared by one-way ANOVA with Sidak's multiple comparisons tests. In TCRdb, the immuneACCESS table is reduced to in-frame sequences with V and J assigned. These tables do not hold every clone; where another copy was compared, an unresolved V gene accounts for under half, and the others remain unexplained. That table furnishes V, J and clone size, whereas the DNA furnished D and trimming. For this sample the table gives about 83,000 clones, of which roughly 90% were detected only once. The ten largest clones represent about 30% of the sample.

The germline V gene yields MRHNA for CDR1 and SNTAGT for CDR2. Measured from the cysteine to the phenylalanine, the CDR3 is 15 residues long. Only the CDR3 DNA is retained, 45 bases long and in frame from the first base. At the junction V is shortened by 0 bases and J by 2 bases; bases outside the gene matches: 0. This clone was counted only a few times. Which antigen it targets is not known. No base-level quality is on record; no much larger clone is a single base apart. Study-wide findings and limitations: The 56-69-year group was small, and its depth increase did not reach significance, likely because of low power. Nearly half of unique spike-specific TCRs reportedly recognized epitopes outside regions mutated in the B.1.351 and B.1.1.7 variants. The whole spike protein was spanned by vaccine-associated CD4 TCRs, and dominant responses were seen in regions 160-218 and 743-854. Conclusions about previously exposed vaccinees were limited because only six or seven AZD1222 recipients were SARS-CoV-2 seropositive at baseline. Participants were mostly white British and included more females than males, and it was suggested by the authors that clonal diversity may have been underestimated. Because no samples from the day 14 peak response were available, repertoires could be characterized only after the peak T cell response. After two AZD1222 doses, both the breadth and the depth of spike-specific TCRs were significantly higher than at day 0 and than in MenACWY recipients.

This clonotype was sampled from an adult who received the AZD1222 COVID-19 vaccine. The chain is made from TRBV6-4 and TRBJ1-5, and 8 junction bases match TRBD1. The sample was peripheral blood, taken 28 days after the second AZD1222 dose. The CDR3 reads as follows: CASSDSTGGNQPQHF. The DNA reads as follows: TGTGCCAGCAGTGACTCGACAGGGGGCAATCAGCCCCAGCATTTT.